The following is a T cell receptor (beta chain) sequence with its context. The target antigen is unknown. This sample was included in a study of cytomegalovirus exposure and HLA in healthy donors. General study results and limits: Within a later analysis, the majority of CMV-associated TCR beta chains appeared HLA-restricted. Listed as cytomegalovirus-associated were approximately 160 TCR beta chains. Researchers had no immune exposure information except CMV serostatus available.

Trimming cost V 5 bases and J 0 bases, with 13 bases left between them. Germline loops: CDR1 MNHEY, CDR2 SMNVEV (reference sequence). This CDR3 has 15 amino acids. PCR involved 60 Vbeta and 13 Jbeta primers. Here immunoSEQ multiplex PCR was the method, and the copy in TCRdb shows in-frame clones only, minus some. The table includes around 140,000 clones, approximately 80% detected once. This chain links TRBV27 with TRBJ1-1; a weak D match, TRBD1 (6 bases). Sequencing was carried out using PBMCs. The source is a woman aged 60-70 years in good health and CMV-seropositive. The CDR3 spells CASSMTGAMNTEAFF. CDR3 sequence (DNA): TGTGCCAGCAGTATGACAGGAGCCATGAACACTGAAGCTTTCTTT.